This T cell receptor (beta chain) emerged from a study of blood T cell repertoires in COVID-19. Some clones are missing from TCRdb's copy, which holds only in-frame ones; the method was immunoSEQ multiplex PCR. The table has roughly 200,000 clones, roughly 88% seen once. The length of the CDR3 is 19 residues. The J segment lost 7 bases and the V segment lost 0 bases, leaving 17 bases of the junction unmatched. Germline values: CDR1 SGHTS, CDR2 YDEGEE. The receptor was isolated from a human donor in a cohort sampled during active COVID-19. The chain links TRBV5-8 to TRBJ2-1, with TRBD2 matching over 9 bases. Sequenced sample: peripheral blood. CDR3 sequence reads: CASSLETIIGAGGRNEQFF. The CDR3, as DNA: TGTGCCAGCAGCTTGGAGACGATCATCGGAGCGGGAGGACGGAATGAGCAGTTCTTC. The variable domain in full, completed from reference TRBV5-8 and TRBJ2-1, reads EAGVTQSPTHLIKTRGQQATLRCSPISGHTSVYWYQQALGLGLQFLLWYDEGEERNRGNFPPRFSGRQFPNYSSELNVNALELEDSALYLCASSLETIIGAGGRNEQFFGPGTRLTVL.